This T cell receptor (beta chain) was sequenced in a study of human T cells and chemical hapten exposure. Broader study findings: The study found that DPC sensitization did not change TCRs above 1 in 1000 frequency.

Individual cDNA molecules each carried unique molecular identifiers attached by the library. How the authors handled the data: With a range of about 23,224 to 700,000, the median per sample was about 92,000 TCRs. TCRdb processed the RACE reads anew with MiXCR; each CDR3 protein has one entry. These V and J calls are TCRdb output, not the study's own analysis. In the table there are 65,000 or so distinct CDR3 sequences, roughly 6.1% of which are singletons. The CDR3 covers 14 residues. This clonotype came up many times. Its antigen is currently unknown. The junction differs from germline at one of its ends, possibly a read error. Noted time point: healthy volunteer bleed at 6 weeks. Total RNA was isolated from unfractionated whole blood.

Sequencing was performed on whole blood. The chain has TRBV12-3 or TRBV12-4 and TRBJ2-7, with unresolved D. The source of this sequence is a female donor in good health. Some clones in this sample may be carry-over from other donors' samples. The CDR3 nucleotides are TGTGCCAGCAGTCCGCCCTTGAGCCGAGTCGAGGAGTACTTC. Protein sequence: CASSPPLSRVEEYF.